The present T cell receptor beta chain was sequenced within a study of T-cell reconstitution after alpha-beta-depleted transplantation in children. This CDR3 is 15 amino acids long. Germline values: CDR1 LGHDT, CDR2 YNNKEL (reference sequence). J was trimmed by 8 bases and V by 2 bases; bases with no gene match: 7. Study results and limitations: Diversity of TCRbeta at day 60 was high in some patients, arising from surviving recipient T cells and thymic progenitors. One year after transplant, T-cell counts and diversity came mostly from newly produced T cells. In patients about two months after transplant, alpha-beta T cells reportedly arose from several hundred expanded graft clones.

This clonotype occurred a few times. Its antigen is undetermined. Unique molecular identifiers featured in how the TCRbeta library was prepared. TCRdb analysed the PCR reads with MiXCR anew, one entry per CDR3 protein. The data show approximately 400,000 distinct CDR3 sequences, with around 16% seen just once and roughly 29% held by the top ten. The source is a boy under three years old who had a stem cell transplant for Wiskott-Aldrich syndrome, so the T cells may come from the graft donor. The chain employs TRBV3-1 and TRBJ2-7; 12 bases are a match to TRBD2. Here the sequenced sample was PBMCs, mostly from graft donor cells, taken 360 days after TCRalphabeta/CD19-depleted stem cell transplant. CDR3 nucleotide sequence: TGTGCCAGCAGCCAAAAGGGACTAGCGGGTAGCAAGCAGTACTTC. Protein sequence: CASSQKGLAGSKQYF.